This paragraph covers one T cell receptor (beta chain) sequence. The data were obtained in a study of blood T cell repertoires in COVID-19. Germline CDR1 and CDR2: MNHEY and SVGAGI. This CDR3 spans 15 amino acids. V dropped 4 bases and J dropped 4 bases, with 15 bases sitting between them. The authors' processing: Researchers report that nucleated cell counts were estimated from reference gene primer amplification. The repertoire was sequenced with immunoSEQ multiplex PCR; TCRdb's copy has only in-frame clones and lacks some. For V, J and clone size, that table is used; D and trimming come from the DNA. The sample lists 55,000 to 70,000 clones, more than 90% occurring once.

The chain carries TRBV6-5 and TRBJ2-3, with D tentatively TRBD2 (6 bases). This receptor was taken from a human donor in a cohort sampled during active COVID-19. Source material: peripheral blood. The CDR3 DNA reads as TGTGCCAGCAGTTTCAACCTGGGAGGAGCAGATACGCAGTATTTT. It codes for CASSFNLGGADTQYF.